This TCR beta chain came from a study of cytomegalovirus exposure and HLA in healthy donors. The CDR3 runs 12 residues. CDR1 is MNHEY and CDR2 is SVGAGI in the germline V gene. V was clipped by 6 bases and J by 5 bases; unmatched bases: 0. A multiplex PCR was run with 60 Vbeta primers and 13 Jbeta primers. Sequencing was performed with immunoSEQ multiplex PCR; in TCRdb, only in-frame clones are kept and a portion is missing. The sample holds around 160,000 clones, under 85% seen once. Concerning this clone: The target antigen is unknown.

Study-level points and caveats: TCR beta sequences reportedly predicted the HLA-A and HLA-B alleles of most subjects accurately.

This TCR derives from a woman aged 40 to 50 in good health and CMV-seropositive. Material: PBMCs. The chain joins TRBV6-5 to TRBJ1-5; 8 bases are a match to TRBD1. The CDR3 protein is CASRTGDQPQHF. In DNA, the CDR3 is TGTGCCAGCAGGACAGGGGATCAGCCCCAGCATTTT.